These T cell receptor beta chains were read from a single sample in a study of a mutant IDH1 vaccine in newly diagnosed glioma. Their recognized antigens are unknown. Measured with immunoSEQ multiplex PCR; TCRdb has only the in-frame clones, and not every one. The sample consists of some 30,000 clones, about 80% of them appearing once. The specimen comprised PBMCs, sampled from a glioma patient whose treatment included an IDH1 peptide vaccine. Receptors were obtained from a young man with glioma. Both conserved end residues are part of each CDR3. The D gene is left open where the match is weak. Size is omitted from some rows. Given values are once, few, many or a class for expanded clones.

j_gene | len | v_gene | abundance | d_gene | CDR3nt | CDR3aa
TRBJ1-1 | 16 | TRBV4-3 | - | - | TGCGCCAGCAGCCAAGAGTCTTACAGCGTGAACACTGAAGCTTTCTTT | CASSQESYSVNTEAFF
TRBJ1-2 | 15 | TRBV5-6 | - | TRBD1 | TGTGCCAGCAGCTTTCCAGGGGGCAGGAACTATGGCTACACCTTC | CASSFPGGRNYGYTF
TRBJ1-2 | 13 | TRBV29-1 | - | TRBD1 | TGCAGCGGCGCCGAAGGACAGGGATATGGCTACACCTTC | CSGAEGQGYGYTF
TRBJ2-2 | 14 | TRBV6-1 | - | TRBD1 | TGTGCCACCGGGACAGGGGTTAGCACCGGGGAGCTGTTTTTT | CATGTGVSTGELFF
TRBJ1-2 | 12 | TRBV2 | - | - | TGTGCCAGCAGAGGAGACGGGTATGGCTACACCTTC | CASRGDGYGYTF
TRBJ2-2 | 15 | TRBV6-5 | - | - | TGTGCCAGCCGGAGGCCGGCAGGAGATACCGGGGAGCTGTTTTTT | CASRRPAGDTGELFF
TRBJ2-2 | 13 | TRBV30 | - | - | TGTGCCTGGAGAACGTTTTACACCGGGGAGCTGTTTTTT | CAWRTFYTGELFF
TRBJ1-4 | 12 | TRBV6-5 | few | - | TGTGCCAGACTTACCCGAAATGAAAAACTGTTTTTT | CARLTRNEKLFF
TRBJ2-5 | 11 | TRBV20-1 | - | - | TGCAGTGCTCAGGACCAAGAGACCCAGTACTTC | CSAQDQETQYF
TRBJ2-1 | 14 | TRBV2 | - | - | TGTGCCAGCAGTGTCAGGAGGTTGGGGCCGGAGGGGTTCTTC | CASSVRRLGPEGFF
TRBJ1-4 | 14 | TRBV4-3 | - | - | TGCGCCAGCAGCCGTAGGCAGGGCGGAGAAAAACTGTTTTTT | CASSRRQGGEKLFF
TRBJ1-5 | 13 | TRBV30 | - | - | TGTGCCTGGAGTCAGGGCCTCAATCAGCCCCAGCATTTT | CAWSQGLNQPQHF
TRBJ2-5 | 13 | TRBV18 | - | - | TGTGCCAGCTCACTTGGGCACCAAGAGACCCAGTACTTC | CASSLGHQETQYF
TRBJ2-2 | 12 | TRBV9 | - | - | TGTGCCAGCGGGCAACTAGCCGGGGAGCTGTTTTTT | CASGQLAGELFF
TRBJ1-2 | 14 | TRBV6-6 | - | - | TGTGCCAGCAGTTACCGGGACAAAAACTATGGCTACACCTTC | CASSYRDKNYGYTF
TRBJ1-6 | 16 | TRBV30 | - | - | TGTGCCTGGAGAAGGGGGGATAGGGGCTTAAATTCACCCCTCCACTTT | CAWRRGDRGLNSPLHF
TRBJ2-7 | 13 | TRBV7-9 | - | - | TGTGCCAGCAGGGAAGGGGGAAACTACGAGCAGTACTTC | CASREGGNYEQYF
TRBJ2-2 | 16 | TRBV6-1 | - | - | TGTGCCAGCAGTGAAACATTAGGGTCCTCGGCCGGGGAGCTGTTTTTT | CASSETLGSSAGELFF
TRBJ1-5 | 13 | TRBV19 | - | - | TGTGCCAGTAGTCGGCGGGGGGATCAGCCCCAGCATTTT | CASSRRGDQPQHF